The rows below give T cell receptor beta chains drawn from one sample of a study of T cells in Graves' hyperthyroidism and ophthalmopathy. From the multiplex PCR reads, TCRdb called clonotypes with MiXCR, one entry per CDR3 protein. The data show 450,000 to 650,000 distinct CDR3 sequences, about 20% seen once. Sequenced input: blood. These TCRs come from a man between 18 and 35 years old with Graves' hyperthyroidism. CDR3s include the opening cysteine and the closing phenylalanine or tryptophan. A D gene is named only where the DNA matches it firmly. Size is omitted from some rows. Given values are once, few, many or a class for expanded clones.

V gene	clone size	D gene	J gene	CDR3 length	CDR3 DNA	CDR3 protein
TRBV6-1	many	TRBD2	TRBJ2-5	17	TGTGCCAGCAGTGAAGAAGGACTAGCAGTATCTCAAGAGACCCAGTACTTC	CASSEEGLAVSQETQYF
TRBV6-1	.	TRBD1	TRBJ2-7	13	TGTGCCAGCACCAGAGGACAGGGCTACGAGCAGTACTTC	CASTRGQGYEQYF
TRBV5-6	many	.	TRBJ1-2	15	TGTGCCAGCAGCTCCCCTCTGCGCGGGGGCTATGGCTACACCTTC	CASSSPLRGGYGYTF
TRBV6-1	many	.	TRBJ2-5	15	TGTGCCAGCTCATGGGGGTTGCCAGGGGAGGAGACCCAGTACTTC	CASSWGLPGEETQYF
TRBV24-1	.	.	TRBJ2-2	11	TGTGCCACCTCAGGGACCGGGGAGCTGTTTTTT	CATSGTGELFF
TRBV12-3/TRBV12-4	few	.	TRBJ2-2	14	TGTGCCAGCAGTCCGAGACCCTACACCGGGGAGCTGTTTTTT	CASSPRPYTGELFF
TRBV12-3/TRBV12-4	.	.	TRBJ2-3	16	TGTGCCAGCAGTTTGGCCCATAGGACAGCCACAGATACGCAGTATTTT	CASSLAHRTATDTQYF
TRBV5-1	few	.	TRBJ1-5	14	TGCGCCAGCAGCTTGGCGGCTACTGAGCAGCCCCAGCATTTT	CASSLAATEQPQHF
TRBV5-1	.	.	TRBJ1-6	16	TGCGCCAGCAGCTGGACCCCAGGGAGTGGTAATTCACCCCTCCACTTT	CASSWTPGSGNSPLHF
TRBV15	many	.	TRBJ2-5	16	TGTGCCACCAGCAGAGTGGGCGGGCAGGGGTGGGAGACCCAGTACTTC	CATSRVGGQGWETQYF
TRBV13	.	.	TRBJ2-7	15	TGTGCCAGCAGCTTGGGGTTCGGAGGGGGCAACGAGCAGTACTTC	CASSLGFGGGNEQYF
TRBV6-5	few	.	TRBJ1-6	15	TGTGCCAGCAGGGACTCCAGCTCCTATAATTCACCCCTCCACTTT	CASRDSSSYNSPLHF
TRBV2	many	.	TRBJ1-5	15	TGTGCCAGCAGCCCCAGGGAAATGAGCAATCAGCCCCAGCATTTT	CASSPREMSNQPQHF
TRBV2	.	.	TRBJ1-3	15	TGTGCCAGCAGCCCGAGCAGTACCGCTGGAAACACCATATATTTT	CASSPSSTAGNTIYF
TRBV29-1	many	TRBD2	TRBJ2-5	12	TGCAGCGTGGAGCGGGGGGGGGAGACCCAGTACTTC	CSVERGGETQYF
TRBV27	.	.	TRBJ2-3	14	TGTGCCAGCAGTTTGAGGCTGTTCACAGATACGCAGTATTTT	CASSLRLFTDTQYF
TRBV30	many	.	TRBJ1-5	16	TGTGCCTGGAGTCAGTGTCCCGTTAATAGCAATCAGCCCCAGCATTTT	CAWSQCPVNSNQPQHF
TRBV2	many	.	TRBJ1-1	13	TGTGCCAGCAGTGGTCGCAGAAGCACTGAAGCTTTCTTT	CASSGRRSTEAFF
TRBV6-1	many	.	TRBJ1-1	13	TGTGCCAGCAGTGAAGAAGGGAACACTGAAGCTTTCTTT	CASSEEGNTEAFF
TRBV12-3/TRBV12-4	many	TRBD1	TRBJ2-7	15	TGTGCCAGCAGTCCGGAGACAGGGGGACTGTACGAGCAGTACTTC	CASSPETGGLYEQYF
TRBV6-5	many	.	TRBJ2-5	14	TGTGCCAGCAGTTACCGTTCGGTTCAAGAGACCCAGTACTTC	CASSYRSVQETQYF
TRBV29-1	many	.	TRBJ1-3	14	TGCAGCGTCCTCACCCCGGGCTCTGGAAACACCATATATTTT	CSVLTPGSGNTIYF
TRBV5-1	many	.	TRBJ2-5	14	TGCGCCAGCAACCTTGACTGGGCCCAAGAGACCCAGTACTTC	CASNLDWAQETQYF
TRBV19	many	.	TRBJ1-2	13	TGTGCCAGTAGTAGGCAGGGCACGGATGGCTACACCTTC	CASSRQGTDGYTF
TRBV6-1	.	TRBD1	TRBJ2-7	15	TGTGCCAGCAGTCGGGACAGATCCACCTCCTACGAGCAGTACTTC	CASSRDRSTSYEQYF
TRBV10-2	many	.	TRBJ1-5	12	TGCGCCAGCAGTTTTAAAAGGGGGCCCCAGCATTTT	CASSFKRGPQHF
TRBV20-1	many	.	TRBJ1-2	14	TGCAGTGCTGCGAAGGGCAGCCTGATTTATGGCTACACCTTC	CSAAKGSLIYGYTF
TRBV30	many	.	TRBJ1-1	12	TGTGCCTGGAGTGAGGGGTACACTGAAGCTTTCTTT	CAWSEGYTEAFF
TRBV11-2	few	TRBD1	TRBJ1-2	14	TGTGCCAGCAGCTTGGCAGGGACAGGGCTTGGCTACACCTTC	CASSLAGTGLGYTF
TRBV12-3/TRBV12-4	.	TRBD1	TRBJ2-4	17	TGTGCCAGCAGTTCGGGGACAGGCCTCCTAGCCAAAAACATTCAGTACTTC	CASSSGTGLLAKNIQYF
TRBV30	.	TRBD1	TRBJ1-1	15	TGTGCCTGGATAGGCGACAGGGCTAGGACCACTGAAGCTTTCTTT	CAWIGDRARTTEAFF
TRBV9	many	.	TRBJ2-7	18	TGTGCCAGCAGCATCATAGTAGAACGCCGGGACCCGAGGGGCGAGCAGTACTTC	CASSIIVERRDPRGEQYF
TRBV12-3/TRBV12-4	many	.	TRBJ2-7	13	TGTGCCAGCAGTTTATCGGGGACGGGGGAGCAGTACTTC	CASSLSGTGEQYF
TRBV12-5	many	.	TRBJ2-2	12	TGTGCGACGACAGCGAACACCGGGGAGCTGTTTTTT	CATTANTGELFF
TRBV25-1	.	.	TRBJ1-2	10	TGTGCCAGCCCGGGACGTGGCTACACCTTC	CASPGRGYTF
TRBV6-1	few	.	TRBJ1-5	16	TGTGCCAGCAGTGTGGCCGGGGGAATGAGCAATCAGCCCCAGCATTTT	CASSVAGGMSNQPQHF
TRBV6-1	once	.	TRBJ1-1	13	TGTGCCAGCAGGGCAGAGCCGAACACTGAAGCTTTCTTT	CASRAEPNTEAFF
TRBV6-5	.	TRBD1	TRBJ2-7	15	TGTGCCAGCAGTTATATTCCGGGACAGGGTTACGAGCAGTACTTC	CASSYIPGQGYEQYF
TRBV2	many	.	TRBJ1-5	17	TGTGCCAGCAGTGATTTGACGTCCCGGGCGGAGGGGGAGCCCCAGCATTTT	CASSDLTSRAEGEPQHF
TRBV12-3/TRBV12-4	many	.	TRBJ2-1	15	TGTGCCAGCAGTTTAACCGGGCCCACTTACTATGAGCAGTTCTTC	CASSLTGPTYYEQFF
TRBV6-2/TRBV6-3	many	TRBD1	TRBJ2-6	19	TGTGCCACCAACGTCGGGGACAGGGGTCACTTTTCTGGGGCCAACGTCCTGACTTTC	CATNVGDRGHFSGANVLTF
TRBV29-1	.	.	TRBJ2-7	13	TGCAGCGTTGAGGTGTATATCGGCGACGAGCAGTACTTC	CSVEVYIGDEQYF
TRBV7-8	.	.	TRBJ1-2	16	TGTGCCAGCAGCCCGTCTCGGGTGAGGGTTGGCTATGGCTACACCTTC	CASSPSRVRVGYGYTF
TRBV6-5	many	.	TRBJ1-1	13	TGTGCCAGCCAATGGACGGCGAACACTGAAGCTTTCTTT	CASQWTANTEAFF
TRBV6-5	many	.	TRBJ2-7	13	TGTGCCAGCAGTTCTCCTCCTTGGTACGAGCAGTACTTC	CASSSPPWYEQYF
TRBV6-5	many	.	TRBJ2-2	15	TGTGCCAGCAGTTACTCCATGACAGGAACCGGGGAGCTGTTTTTT	CASSYSMTGTGELFF
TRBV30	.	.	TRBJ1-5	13	TGTGGCTGGAGTGGACATAGCAATCAGCCCCAGCATTTT	CGWSGHSNQPQHF
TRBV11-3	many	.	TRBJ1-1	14	TGTGCCAGCAGCTTCGGACGGGAGGGCACTGAAGCTTTCTTT	CASSFGREGTEAFF
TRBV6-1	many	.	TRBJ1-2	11	TGTGCCAGCAGTGGGGGTTATGGCTACACCTTC	CASSGGYGYTF
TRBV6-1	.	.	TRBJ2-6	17	TGTGCCAGCAGACCACCGGGACACCCCCTCTGGGCCAACGTCCTGACTTTC	CASRPPGHPLWANVLTF
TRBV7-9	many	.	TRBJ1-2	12	TGTGCCAGCAGCAGAAACAGGGAAGGCTACACCTTC	CASSRNREGYTF
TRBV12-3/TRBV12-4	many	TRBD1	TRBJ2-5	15	TGTGCCAGCAGCCCCCGGACAGGGGACAGCGAGACCCAGTACTTC	CASSPRTGDSETQYF
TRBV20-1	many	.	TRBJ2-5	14	TGCAGTGCTAGAAGATCCCCCACAAGAGAGACCCAGTACTTC	CSARRSPTRETQYF
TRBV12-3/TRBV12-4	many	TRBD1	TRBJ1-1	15	TGTGCCAGCAGTCTTAGGACAGGGATGGTCACTGAAGCTTTCTTT	CASSLRTGMVTEAFF
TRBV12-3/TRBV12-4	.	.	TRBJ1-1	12	TGTGCCAGCAGTGAGGTACGGATTGAAGCTTTCTTT	CASSEVRIEAFF
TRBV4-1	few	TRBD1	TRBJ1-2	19	TGCGCCAGCAGCCAAGGAGACACAGGGGCCACGTTAGCTAACTATGGCTACACCTTC	CASSQGDTGATLANYGYTF
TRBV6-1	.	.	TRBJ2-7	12	TGTGCCAGCAGTGTGGTCGCCTACGAGCAGTACTTC	CASSVVAYEQYF
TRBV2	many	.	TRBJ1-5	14	TGTGCCAGCAGTGAAGCGCGGAAGGATCAGCCCCAGCATTTT	CASSEARKDQPQHF
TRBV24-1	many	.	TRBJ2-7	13	TGTGCCACCAGTGATGGGCTCTCCTACGAGCAGTACTTC	CATSDGLSYEQYF